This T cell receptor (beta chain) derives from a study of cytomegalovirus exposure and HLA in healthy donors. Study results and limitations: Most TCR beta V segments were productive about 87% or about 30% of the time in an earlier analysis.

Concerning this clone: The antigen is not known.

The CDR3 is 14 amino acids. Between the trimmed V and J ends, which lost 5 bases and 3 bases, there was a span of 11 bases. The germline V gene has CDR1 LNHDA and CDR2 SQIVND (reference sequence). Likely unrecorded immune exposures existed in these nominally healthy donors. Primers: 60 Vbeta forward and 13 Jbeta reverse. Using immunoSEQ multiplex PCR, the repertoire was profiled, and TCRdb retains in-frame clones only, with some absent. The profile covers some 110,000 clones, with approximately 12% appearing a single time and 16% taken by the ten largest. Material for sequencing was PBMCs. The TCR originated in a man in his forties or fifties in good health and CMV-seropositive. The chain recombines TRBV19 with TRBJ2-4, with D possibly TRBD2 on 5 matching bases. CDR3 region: CASSVGVGKNIQYF. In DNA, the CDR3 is TGTGCCAGTAGTGTGGGAGTGGGCAAAAACATTCAGTACTTC.